This TCR beta chain was recorded in a study of OX40 agonist ivuxolimab in advanced cancers. With regard to the full study: Ivuxolimab, which targeted the costimulatory receptor OX40 (CD134), was an agonistic, fully human IgG2 monoclonal antibody. Intravenous ivuxolimab was administered to patients every 2 weeks at six dose levels: 0.01, 0.1, 0.3, 1.5, 3 and 10 mg/kg. Of the 50 to 55 dose-escalation patients, hepatocellular carcinoma was present in about 20, melanoma in roughly 15, renal cell carcinoma in 9 and head and neck cancer in 9. The dose-escalation cohort was approximately 83% male with a mean age of around 64 years, ranging from roughly 23 to 90. Prior anti-PD-1, anti-PD-L1 or anti-CTLA-4 therapy was permitted, and 30% to 45% of dose-escalation patients had received checkpoint inhibitors. Partial responses occurred in three dose-escalation patients: two with cutaneous melanoma and one with hepatocellular carcinoma. The purpose of peripheral TCRbeta sequencing was to test whether ivuxolimab changed TCR sequence diversity and led to clonal T-cell expansion. The monotherapy dose-escalation portion (N of about 47 patients) of the phase I ivuxolimab trial is reported in the paper. Overall study results and their limits: Which antigens the clonally expanded peripheral T cells were specific for was not determined. After ivuxolimab, expanded clones were on average more numerous among CD8+ T cells than among CD4+ T cells. Clonal expansion of both CD4+ and CD8+ blood T cells was observed from baseline to week 6 at doses 0.1 to 3.0 mg/kg. Low levels of normalized T-cell clonal expansion were also seen in some nonresponding patients. Partial responders in the 0.1-3.0 mg/kg groups had among the lowest normalized peripheral clonal expansion, especially among CD8+ T cells.

For sequencing of the TCRbeta CDR3 region, genomic DNA was extracted from the sorted cells. The immunoSEQ Assay was used to sequence the TCRbeta CDR3 regions. TCRdb retrieved this table from immuneACCESS and kept in-frame rearrangements only. Not all clones are present; in checked studies, unresolved V genes account for under half, and no reason is known for the remainder. In all, the sample holds 100,000 or so clones, and approximately 85% of those were seen once. The ten largest make up roughly 3.8% of the sample. Of note for this clone: Its antigen has not been determined. Qualities for individual bases were not recorded, and no much larger clone is one base off.

The CDR3 starts with the cysteine, ends with the phenylalanine, and has 12 residues. Only the CDR3 part of the read is kept: 36 bases, read in frame from the first base. At the junction V is shortened by 2 bases and J by 6 bases, with 10 bases in between. From a lookup of the germline V gene (reference sequence), CDR1 and CDR2 are GTSNPN and SVGIG. The trial excluded patients who had a history of autoimmune disease or were on systemic immunosuppression. Peripheral blood for TCR sequencing was collected from all dose cohorts at baseline, on cycle 4 day 1, and on cycle 7 day 1. The samples were drawn from a first-in-human, open-label, multicenter phase I dose-escalation trial of ivuxolimab. Adults with locally advanced or metastatic head and neck squamous cell, hepatocellular, melanoma or renal cell carcinoma were enrolled in the trial. CD4+ and CD8+ T cells were sorted separately from peripheral blood before TCR sequencing.

The origin of this receptor is an adult with an advanced solid tumor such as melanoma, head and neck, liver or kidney cancer. Sequenced here: CD4+ or CD8+ T cells sorted from blood, sampled in a trial of the OX40 agonist ivuxolimab. The rearrangement joined TRBV30 to TRBJ1-1; the D gene remains uncertain. In nucleotide form, the sequence is TGTGCCTGGAGTACCCCCCCCGCTGAAGCTTTCTTT. Its product reads: CAWSTPPAEAFF.